This T cell receptor (beta chain) was sequenced for a study of blood T cell repertoires in COVID-19. From germline, CDR1 is SGHRS and CDR2 YFSETQ. Germline trimming cut 0 bases from V and 5 bases from J; bases unmatched to any gene: 2. The CDR3 has 15 residues. Original data processing: Amplification of reference gene primers provided the estimated nucleated cell counts. The repertoire was sequenced with immunoSEQ multiplex PCR; TCRdb's copy has only in-frame clones and lacks some. V and J calls and clone size are given by that table; D and trimming were obtained from the DNA. The data hold 100,000 to 150,000 clones, with around 89% observed a single time. Enrolment of Seattle patients took place during active infection, and they were followed longitudinally.

The rearrangement links TRBV5-1 to TRBJ1-6, with 7 bases fitting TRBD1. Sequenced material: peripheral blood. The receptor comes from a man between 60 and 75 years old with COVID-19, enrolled during active disease. The CDR3 here is CASSLEGANNSPLHF. In DNA, the CDR3 is TGCGCCAGCAGCTTGGAGGGGGCGAATAATTCACCCCTCCACTTT.